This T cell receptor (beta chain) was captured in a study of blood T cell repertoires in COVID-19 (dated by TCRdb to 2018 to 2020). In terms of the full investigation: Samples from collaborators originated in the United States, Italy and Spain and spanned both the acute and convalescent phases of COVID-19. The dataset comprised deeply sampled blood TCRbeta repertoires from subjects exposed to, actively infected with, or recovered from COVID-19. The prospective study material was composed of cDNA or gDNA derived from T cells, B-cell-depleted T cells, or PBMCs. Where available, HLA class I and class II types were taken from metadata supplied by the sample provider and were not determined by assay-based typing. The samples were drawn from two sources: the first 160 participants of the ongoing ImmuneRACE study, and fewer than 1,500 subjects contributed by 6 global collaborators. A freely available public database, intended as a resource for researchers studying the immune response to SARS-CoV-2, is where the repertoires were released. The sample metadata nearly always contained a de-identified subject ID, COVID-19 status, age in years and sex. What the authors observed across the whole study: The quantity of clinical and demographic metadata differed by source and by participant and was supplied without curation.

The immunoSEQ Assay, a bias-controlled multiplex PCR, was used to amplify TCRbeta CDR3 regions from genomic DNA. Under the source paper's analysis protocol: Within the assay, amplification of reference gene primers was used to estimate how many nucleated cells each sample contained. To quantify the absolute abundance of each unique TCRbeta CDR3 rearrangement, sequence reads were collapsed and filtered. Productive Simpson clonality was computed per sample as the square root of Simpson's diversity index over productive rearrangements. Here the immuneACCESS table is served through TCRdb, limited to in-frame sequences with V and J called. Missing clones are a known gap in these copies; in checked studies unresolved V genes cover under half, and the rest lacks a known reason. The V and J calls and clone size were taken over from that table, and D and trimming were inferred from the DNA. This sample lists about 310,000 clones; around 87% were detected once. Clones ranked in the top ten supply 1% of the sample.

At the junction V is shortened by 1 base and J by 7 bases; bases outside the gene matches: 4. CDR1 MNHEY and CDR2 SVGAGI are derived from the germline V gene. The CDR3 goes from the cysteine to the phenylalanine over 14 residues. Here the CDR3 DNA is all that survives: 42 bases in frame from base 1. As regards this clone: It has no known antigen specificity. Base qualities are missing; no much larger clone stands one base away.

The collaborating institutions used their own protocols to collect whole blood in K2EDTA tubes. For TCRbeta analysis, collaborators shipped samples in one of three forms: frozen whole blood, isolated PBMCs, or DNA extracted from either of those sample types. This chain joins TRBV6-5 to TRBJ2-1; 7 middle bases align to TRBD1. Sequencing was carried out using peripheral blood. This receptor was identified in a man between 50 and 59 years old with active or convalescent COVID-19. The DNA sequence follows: TGTGCCAGCAGTTACTTGCGACAGGGTAATGAGCAGTTCTTC. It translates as CASSYLRQGNEQFF.